A single sample is the source of the 4 T cell receptor beta chains below, sequenced in a study of blood T cells in healthy people across ages. A second roughly 6 to 12 cycle PCR used barcoded and J-beta primers. Using its own MiXCR run on the 5' RACE reads, TCRdb lists one record per CDR3 protein. Here the sample spans 1.2 million to 1.5 million distinct CDR3 sequences, roughly 40% being singletons. The sample was blood. These receptors were taken from a woman aged 18-29 years in good health.

DNA of the CDR3: TGTGCCAGCAGCTTAGCTTTGCAGGGCTCCGAGCAGTACTTC. Its protein product is CASSLALQGSEQYF. The chain links TRBV7-6 to TRBJ2-7; possible D gene TRBD1, 5 bases. V was clipped by 0 bases and J by 6 bases, with 12 bases between them. The CDR3 consists of 14 residues. Germline CDR1 is SGHVS and CDR2 is FNYEAQ.

In this sample, this clonotype turned up a few times. The chain links TRBV27 to TRBJ2-2; 9 bases are a match to TRBD2. With V trimmed by 5 bases and J by 6 bases, 7 bases remained unmatched. The CDR3 is made up of 15 amino acids. CDR1 and CDR2 (germline): MNHEY, SMNVEV (reference sequence). CDR3 DNA: TGTGCCAGCAGTGGAGCGGGGGGCTTATCCGGGGAGCTGTTTTTT. Its translation: CASSGAGGLSGELFF.

This clonotype was counted between two and nine times. The rearrangement uses TRBV9 and TRBJ1-2; possibly TRBD1 for D (6 bases). CDR3 length: 15 residues. V gave up 0 bases and J gave up 4 bases, with 13 bases separating them. The germline V gene encodes CDR1 SGDLS and CDR2 YYNGEE. CDR3 nucleotide sequence: TGTGCCAGCAGCGTAGGACTCACAGGGCTCTATGGCTACACCTTC. Protein: CASSVGLTGLYGYTF.

This clonotype has just a few counts. The chain is built from TRBV10-3 and TRBJ2-7; D unresolved. Germline CDR1 ENHRY, CDR2 SYGVKD. The germline V and J ends were trimmed by 10 bases and 2 bases, with 6 bases remaining between them. The CDR3 totals 10 residues. CDR3 in DNA: TGTGCCACAGCCACCTACGAGCAGTACTTC. It translates to CATATYEQYF.